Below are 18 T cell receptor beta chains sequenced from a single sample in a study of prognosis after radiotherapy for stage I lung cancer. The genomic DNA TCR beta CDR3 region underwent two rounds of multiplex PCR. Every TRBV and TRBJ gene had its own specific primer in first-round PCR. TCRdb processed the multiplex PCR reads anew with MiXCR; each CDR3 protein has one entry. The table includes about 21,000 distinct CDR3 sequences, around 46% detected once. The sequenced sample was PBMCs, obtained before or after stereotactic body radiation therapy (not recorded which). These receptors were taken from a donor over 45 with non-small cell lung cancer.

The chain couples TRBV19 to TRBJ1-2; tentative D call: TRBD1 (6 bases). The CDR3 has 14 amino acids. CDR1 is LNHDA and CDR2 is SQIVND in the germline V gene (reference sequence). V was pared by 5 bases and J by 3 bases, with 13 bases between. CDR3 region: CASSPSYRDYGYTF. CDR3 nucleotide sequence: TGTGCCAGTAGTCCCTCCTACAGGGACTATGGCTACACCTTC.

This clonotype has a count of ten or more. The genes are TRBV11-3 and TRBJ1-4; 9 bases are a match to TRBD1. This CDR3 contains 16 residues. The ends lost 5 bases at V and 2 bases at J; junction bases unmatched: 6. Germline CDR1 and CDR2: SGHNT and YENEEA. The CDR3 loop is CASSLRQGGTNEKLFF. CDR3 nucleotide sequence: TGTGCCAGCAGCCTACGACAGGGGGGGACTAATGAAAAACTGTTTTTT.

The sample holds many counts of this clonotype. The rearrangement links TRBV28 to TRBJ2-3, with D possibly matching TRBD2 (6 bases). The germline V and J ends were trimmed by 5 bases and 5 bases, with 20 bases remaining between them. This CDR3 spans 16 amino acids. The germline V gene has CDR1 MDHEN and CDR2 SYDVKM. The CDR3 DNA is TGTGCCAGCAGTCTCTTAGCGGTTTCCCAACGAGATACGCAGTATTTT. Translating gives CASSLLAVSQRDTQYF.

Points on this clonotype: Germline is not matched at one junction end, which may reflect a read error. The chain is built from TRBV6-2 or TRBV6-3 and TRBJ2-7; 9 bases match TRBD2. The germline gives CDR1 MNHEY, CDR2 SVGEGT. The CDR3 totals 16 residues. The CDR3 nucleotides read TGTGCCAGCAGTTACCGGACTAGCGTGAGGCTCCACGATCAGTACTTC. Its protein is CASSYRTSVRLHDQYF.

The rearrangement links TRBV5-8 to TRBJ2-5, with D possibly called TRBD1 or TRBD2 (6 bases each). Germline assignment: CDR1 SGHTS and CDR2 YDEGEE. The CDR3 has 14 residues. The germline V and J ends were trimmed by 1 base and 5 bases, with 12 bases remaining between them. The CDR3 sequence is CASSLYRRGETQYF. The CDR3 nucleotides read TGTGCCAGCAGCTTGTACAGGAGGGGGGAGACCCAGTACTTC.

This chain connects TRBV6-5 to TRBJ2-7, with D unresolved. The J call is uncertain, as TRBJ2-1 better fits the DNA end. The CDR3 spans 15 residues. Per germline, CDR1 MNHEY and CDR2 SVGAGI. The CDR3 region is CASSYSLDRLSEQFF. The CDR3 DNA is TGTGCCAGCAGTTACTCACTGGATCGGTTGAGCGAGCAGTTCTTC.

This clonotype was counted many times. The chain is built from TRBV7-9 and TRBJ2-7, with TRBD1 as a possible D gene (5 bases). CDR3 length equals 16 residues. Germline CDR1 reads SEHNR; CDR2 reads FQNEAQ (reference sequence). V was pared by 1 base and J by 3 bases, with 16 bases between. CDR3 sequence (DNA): TGTGCCAGCAGCTTAGACTATTTAGGGGCCAACTACGAGCAGTACTTC. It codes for CASSLDYLGANYEQYF.

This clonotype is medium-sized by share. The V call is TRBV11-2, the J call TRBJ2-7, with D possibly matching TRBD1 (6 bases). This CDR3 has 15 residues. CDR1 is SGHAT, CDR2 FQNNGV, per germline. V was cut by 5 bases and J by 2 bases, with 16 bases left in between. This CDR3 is CASSQGRGRTYEQYF. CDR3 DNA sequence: TGTGCCAGCAGCCAGGGCAGGGGCCGCACCTACGAGCAGTACTTC.

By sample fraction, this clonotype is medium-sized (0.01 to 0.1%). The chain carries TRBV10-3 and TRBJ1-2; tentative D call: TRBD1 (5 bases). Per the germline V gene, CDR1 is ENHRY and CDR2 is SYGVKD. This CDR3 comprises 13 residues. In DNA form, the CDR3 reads TGTGTTTCTGGGACGTCGCAGGGTTTGGGCTACACCTTC. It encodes CVSGTSQGLGYTF.

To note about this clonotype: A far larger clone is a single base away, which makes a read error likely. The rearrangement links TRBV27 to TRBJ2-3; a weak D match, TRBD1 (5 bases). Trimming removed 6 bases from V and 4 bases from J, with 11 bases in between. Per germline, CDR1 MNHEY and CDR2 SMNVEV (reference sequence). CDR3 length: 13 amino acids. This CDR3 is CASRKGVSDTQYF. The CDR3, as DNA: TGTGCCAGCAGAAAAGGGGTTTCAGATACGCAGTATTTT.

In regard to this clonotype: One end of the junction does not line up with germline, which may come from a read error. The CDR3 sequence: CSARTWDTEALF. The CDR3 bases are TGCAGTGCTAGGACATGGGACACTGAAGCTCTCTTT. The rearrangement links TRBV20-1 to TRBJ1-1; tentatively, D is TRBD1 (6 bases). Germline V gene data show CDR1 as DFQATT and CDR2 as SNEGSKA (reference sequence). The CDR3 contains 12 residues.

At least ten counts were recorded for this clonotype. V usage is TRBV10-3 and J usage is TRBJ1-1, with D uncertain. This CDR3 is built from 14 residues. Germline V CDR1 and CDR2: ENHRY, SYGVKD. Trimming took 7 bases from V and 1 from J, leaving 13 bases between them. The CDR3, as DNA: TGTGCCATCAAAACGGGTGCTCCGAACACTGAAGCTTTCTTT. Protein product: CAIKTGAPNTEAFF.

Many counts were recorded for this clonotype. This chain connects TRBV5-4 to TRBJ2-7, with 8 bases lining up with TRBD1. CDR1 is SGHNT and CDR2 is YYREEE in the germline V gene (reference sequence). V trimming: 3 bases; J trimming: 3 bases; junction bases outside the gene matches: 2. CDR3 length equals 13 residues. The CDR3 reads CASSSGQGYEQYF. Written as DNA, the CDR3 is TGTGCCAGCAGCTCCGGACAGGGCTACGAGCAGTACTTC.

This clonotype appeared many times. DNA for the CDR3: TGTGCCAGCACCCGTGGGGGAGGAAACACCGGGGAGCTGTTTTTT. It encodes CASTRGGGNTGELFF. V is TRBV7-2 and J is TRBJ2-2; D is perhaps TRBD2 (6 bases). V was shortened by 7 bases and J by 2 bases, with 14 bases between the two germline ends. The CDR3 has 15 residues. Germline CDR1 and CDR2: SGHTA and FQGNSA. Based on the CDR3 plus reference TRBV7-2 and TRBJ2-2, the full variable domain is GAGVSQSPSNKVTEKGKDVELRCDPISGHTALYWYRQSLGQGLEFLIYFQGNSAPDKSGLPSDRFSAERTGGSVSTLTIQRTQQEDSAVYLCASTRGGGNTGELFFGEGSRLTVL.

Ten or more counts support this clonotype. CDR3 DNA: TGCGCCAGCAGCTTGGGGGGTAGCGGGAGCTGGGAGCAGTACTTC. Residues: CASSLGGSGSWEQYF. J is TRBJ2-7 and V is TRBV5-1; 9 bases are a match to TRBD2. The germline V gene has CDR1 SGHRS and CDR2 YFSETQ. Trimming took 0 bases from V and 7 from J; bases not matched to a gene: 8. The CDR3 is 15 amino acids.

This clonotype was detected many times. The CDR3 bases are TGTGCCAGTACCCCCAGGGGCTCAATCACTGAAGCTTTCTTT. This translates into CASTPRGSITEAFF. This rearrangement joins TRBV19 to TRBJ1-1; D might be TRBD1 (6 bases). Germline CDR1 and CDR2: LNHDA and SQIVND (reference sequence). V was cut by 7 bases and J by 4 bases, with 16 bases left in between. The CDR3 extends over 14 amino acids. Full variable domain (rest looked up from reference TRBV19 and TRBJ1-1): DGGITQSPKYLFRKEGQNVTLSCEQNLNHDAMYWYRQDPGQGLRLIYYSQIVNDFQKGDIAEGYSVSREKKESFPLTVTSAQKNPTAFYLCASTPRGSITEAFFGQGTRLTVV.

CDR3 region: CSASGGTSYEQYF. CDR3 DNA: TGCAGTGCTAGTGGGGGGACTTCCTACGAGCAGTACTTC. The rearrangement joins TRBV20-1 to TRBJ2-7; tentatively, D is TRBD2 (6 bases). In germline, CDR1 is DFQATT, CDR2 SNEGSKA (reference sequence). V was clipped by 3 bases and J by 1 base, with 10 bases between them. The CDR3 has 13 residues.

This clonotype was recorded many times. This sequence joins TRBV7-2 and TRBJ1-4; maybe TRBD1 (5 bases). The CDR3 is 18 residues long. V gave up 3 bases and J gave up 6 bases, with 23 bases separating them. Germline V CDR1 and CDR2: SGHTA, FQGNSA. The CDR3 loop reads CASSFTVGLLGTYEKLFF. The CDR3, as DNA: TGTGCCAGCAGCTTCACCGTGGGTCTCTTGGGGACCTATGAAAAACTGTTTTTT.